This entry features one T cell receptor beta chain sequence. Its antigen remains unidentified. The TCR library protocol attached unique molecular identifiers to the individual cDNA molecules. TCRdb reprocessed the 5' RACE reads via MiXCR and lists one record per CDR3 protein. The sample has some 82,000 distinct CDR3 sequences, about an eighth seen once; the top ten hold over 2.5%. This entry is derived from a study of early T cells in non-severe SARS-CoV-2 infection. Overall study: Chains were not paired, and sequencing was done on bulk RNA from unsorted whole blood. The study's findings and limits: VDJdb matches were skewed toward anti-spike CD8 T cell responses.

The clonotype was recovered from an adult who was a healthcare worker with PCR-confirmed SARS-CoV-2 infection or an uninfected control (not recorded which). The sample consisted of whole blood.

CDR3 region: CASSLRGDLEPTEAFF. CDR3 bases: TGTGCCAGCAGCTTAAGGGGGGACTTAGAACCCACTGAAGCTTTCTTT. The rearrangement joins TRBV7-9 to TRBJ1-1; D is possibly TRBD1 (6 bases). The CDR3 covers 16 residues. The V end lost 2 bases, the J end lost 4 bases, and 17 bases lay between the germline ends. Germline V gene lookup returns CDR1 SEHNR and CDR2 FQNEAQ (reference sequence). The full variable domain, completed using reference TRBV7-9 and TRBJ1-1, is DTGVSQNPRHKITKRGQNVTFRCDPISEHNRLYWYRQTLGQGPEFLTYFQNEAQLEKSRLLSDRFSAERPKGSFSTLEIQRTEQGDSAMYLCASSLRGDLEPTEAFFGQGTRLTVV.